Below, 9 T cell receptor beta chains from the same sample are listed, as sequenced in a study of T cells in Graves' hyperthyroidism and ophthalmopathy (dated by TCRdb to between 2018 and 2021). Libraries were made using multiplex PCR. TCRdb lists the instrument as Illumina HiSeq 2000. Amplification of TCR beta CDR3 regions was carried out from RNA transcripts. A first-round RT-PCR of the TCR CDR3 used the HTBI primer set with the Qiagen OneStep RT-PCR kit. TCRdb reanalyzed the raw reads on its own, using fastp at Q25 for trimming and MiXCR for clone calling, and kept in-frame beta chains. Every distinct CDR3 protein forms one entry, paired with its most common genes and DNA. The sample table shows hundreds of thousands of distinct CDR3 sequences, and about a third are seen once. The ten largest clones capture around 32% of the sample. Sequences were obtained from blood. The receptors were sampled from a woman in her 40s with Graves' hyperthyroidism.

In this sample, this clonotype turned up many times. The chain links TRBV5-6 to TRBJ1-1; D might be TRBD1 (5 bases). Germline V gives CDR1 SGHDT, CDR2 YYEEEE. The CDR3 is 16 amino acids. Between the trimmed V and J ends, which lost 5 bases and 4 bases, there was a span of 21 bases. For the CDR3, the DNA is TGTGCCAGCAGTCATGGGGCGTCAAGCTCGGGCACTGAAGCTTTCTTT. Amino acids: CASSHGASSSGTEAFF.

This clonotype was recorded at least ten times. A junction boundary mismatches the germline segment, possibly from a read error. This sequence joins TRBV5-1 and TRBJ1-1; tentatively, D is TRBD1 (6 bases). This CDR3 has 14 amino acids. The germline V gene encodes CDR1 SGHRS and CDR2 YFSETQ. CDR3 in amino acids: CASSFPGGRTEAFF. The DNA of the CDR3 is TGTGCCAGCAGCTTCCCTGGGGGGCGGACTGAAGCTTTCTTT.

This clonotype appeared a few times. Here the CDR3 DNA reads TGTGCCAGCTCACAGGGGGCGAGACGAGAGACCCAGTACTTC. Amino acid sequence: CASSQGARRETQYF. J is TRBJ2-5 and V is TRBV18; 7 bases are shared with TRBD1. Germline V gene sequence: CDR1 KGHSH, CDR2 LQKENI. V lost 4 bases and J lost 4; bases outside the gene matches: 6. The CDR3 is 14 residues long.

At least ten counts were recorded for this clonotype. The genes are TRBV29-1 and TRBJ1-2, with 7 bases fitting TRBD1. With 2 bases clipped from V and 3 bases from J, the junction kept 3 bases outside the gene matches. The CDR3 has 13 amino acids. Germline CDR1 and CDR2: SQVTM and ANQGSEA. The chain's CDR3 is CSVEYQGDYGYTF. CDR3 DNA: TGCAGCGTTGAATACCAGGGGGACTATGGCTACACCTTC.

This clonotype was counted at least ten times. The chain couples TRBV29-1 to TRBJ1-1; TRBD1 matches at 7 bases. Germline lookup yields CDR1 SQVTM and CDR2 ANQGSEA. Trimming removed 7 bases from V and 1 base from J; junction bases left unmatched: 6. CDR3 length: 13 residues. This CDR3 is CSAAGQTNTEAFF. For the CDR3, the DNA is TGCAGCGCCGCGGGACAGACGAACACTGAAGCTTTCTTT.

This clonotype was observed many times. This sequence joins TRBV19 and TRBJ1-1; D might be TRBD1 (6 bases). The germline V and J ends were trimmed by 6 bases and 6 bases, with 11 bases remaining between them. This CDR3 region has 12 residues. Looked up from germline, CDR1 is LNHDA and CDR2 is SQIVND (reference sequence). CDR3 residues: CASSAQGSEAFF. CDR3 bases: TGTGCCAGTAGCGCACAGGGCTCTGAAGCTTTCTTT.

This clonotype was recorded at least ten times. The rearrangement joins TRBV7-3 to TRBJ2-7; weak D call: TRBD2 (5 bases). The CDR3 runs to 15 residues. Germline V lookup: CDR1 SGHTA, CDR2 FQGTGA. V lost 11 bases to trimming and J lost 0 bases, with 20 bases between them. The chain's CDR3 is CAGAAARATSYEQYF. The CDR3 nucleotides read TGTGCCGGTGCGGCGGCGCGGGCCACCTCCTACGAGCAGTACTTC.

The rearrangement uses TRBV12-3 or TRBV12-4 and TRBJ2-5, with 10 nucleotides matching TRBD1. V was pared by 7 bases and J by 5 bases, with 4 bases of the junction left unmatched. The CDR3 consists of 13 residues. As DNA, the CDR3 is TGTGCCAGCATTGGGGGACAGGGGGAGACCCAGTACTTC. Amino acids: CASIGGQGETQYF.

This clonotype was counted between two and nine times. J is TRBJ2-7 and V is TRBV7-3, with D possibly being TRBD2 (6 bases). The CDR3 length is 16 residues. Trimming removed 5 bases at V and 6 bases at J, with 23 bases between. Germline V gene data show CDR1 as SGHTA and CDR2 as FQGTGA. This chain's CDR3 is CASSPTGVGGPGEQYF. As DNA, the CDR3 is TGTGCCAGCAGCCCGACGGGGGTGGGGGGTCCCGGCGAGCAGTACTTC.